This T cell receptor (beta chain) was recovered during a study of T cells in Graves' hyperthyroidism and ophthalmopathy. The CDR3 is 13 amino acids. In germline, CDR1 is SEHNR, CDR2 FQNEAQ (reference sequence). V lost 0 bases to trimming and J lost 14 bases, with 14 bases between them. This clonotype turned up a few times. Amplification of TCR beta CDR3 regions used RNA as the template. A first-round RT-PCR of the TCR CDR3 used the HTBI primer set. TCRdb itself ran the multiplex PCR reads through MiXCR, one entry per CDR3 protein. The sample shows roughly 570,000 distinct CDR3 sequences, roughly 50% of them seen only once. Investigators excluded patients with uncontrolled infection, other autoimmune disease, pregnancy or lactation.

V gene TRBV7-9 combines with J gene TRBJ1-5, with D hard to call. The sample consisted of peripheral blood or thyroid tissue (not recorded which). This TCR came from an adult woman with Graves' disease, either hyperthyroidism or ophthalmopathy (not recorded which). CDR3 loop: CASSLAGEASEHF. The CDR3 region has the DNA TGTGCCAGCAGCTTAGCAGGTGAGGCCTCCGAGCATTTT.